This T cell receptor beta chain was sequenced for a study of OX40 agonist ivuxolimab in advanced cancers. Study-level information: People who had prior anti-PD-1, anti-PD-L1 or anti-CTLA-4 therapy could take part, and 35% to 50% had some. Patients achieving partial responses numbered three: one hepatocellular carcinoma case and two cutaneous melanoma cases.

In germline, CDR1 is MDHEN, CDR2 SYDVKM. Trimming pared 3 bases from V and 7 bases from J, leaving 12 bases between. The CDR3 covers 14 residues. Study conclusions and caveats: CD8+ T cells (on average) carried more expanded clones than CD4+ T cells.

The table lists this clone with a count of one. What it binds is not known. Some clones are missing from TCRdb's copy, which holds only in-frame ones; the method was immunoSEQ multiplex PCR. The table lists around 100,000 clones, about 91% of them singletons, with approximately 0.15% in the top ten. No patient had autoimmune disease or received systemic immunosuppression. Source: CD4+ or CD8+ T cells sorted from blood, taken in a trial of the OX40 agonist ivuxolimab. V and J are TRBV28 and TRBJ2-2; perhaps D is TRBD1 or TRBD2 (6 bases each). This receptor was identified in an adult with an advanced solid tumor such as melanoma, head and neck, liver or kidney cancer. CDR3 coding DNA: TGTGCCAGCAGTTTCCAGGGGCGGGGCGGGGAGCTGTTTTTT. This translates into CASSFQGRGGELFF.